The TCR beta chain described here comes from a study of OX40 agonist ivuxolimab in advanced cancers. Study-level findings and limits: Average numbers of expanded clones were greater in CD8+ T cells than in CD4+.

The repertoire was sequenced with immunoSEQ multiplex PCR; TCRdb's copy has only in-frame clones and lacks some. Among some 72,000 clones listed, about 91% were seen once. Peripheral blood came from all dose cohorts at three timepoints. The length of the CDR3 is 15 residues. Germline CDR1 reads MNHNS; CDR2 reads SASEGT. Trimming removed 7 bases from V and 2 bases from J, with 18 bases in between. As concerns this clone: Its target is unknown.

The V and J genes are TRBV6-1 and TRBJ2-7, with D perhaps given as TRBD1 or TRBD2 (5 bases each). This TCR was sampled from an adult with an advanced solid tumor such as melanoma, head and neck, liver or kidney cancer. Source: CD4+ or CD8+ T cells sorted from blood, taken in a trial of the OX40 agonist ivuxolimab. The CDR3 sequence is CASIVGVWDPYEQYF. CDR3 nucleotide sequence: TGTGCCAGCATCGTTGGGGTCTGGGACCCCTACGAGCAGTACTTC.